This T cell receptor (beta chain) comes out of a study of T-cell memory formation after mild COVID-19. CDR1 DFQATT and CDR2 SNEGSKA come from the germline V gene (reference sequence). The CDR3 has 12 amino acids. V lost 7 bases to trimming and J lost 1 base; unmatched junction nucleotides: 2. Using its own MiXCR run on the 5' RACE reads, TCRdb lists one record per CDR3 protein. Of roughly 400,000 distinct CDR3 sequences in the sample, more than 15% were seen once. The chain has TRBV20-1 and TRBJ1-1, with TRBD1 matching over 8 bases. Sequenced input: PBMCs or a T cell subset sorted from them (not recorded which). This receptor was identified in a man between 18 and 29 years old who had mild COVID-19 (a few samples of this study predate the infection). Cell type and time point are not known. The chain's CDR3 is CSVTGANTEAFF. CDR3 coding DNA: TGCAGTGTGACAGGGGCGAACACTGAAGCTTTCTTT.